Listed here are 23 T cell receptor beta chains from one sample, sequenced in a study of cytomegalovirus exposure and HLA in healthy donors. The PCR used 60 Vbeta and 13 Jbeta primers. Using immunoSEQ multiplex PCR, the repertoire was profiled, and TCRdb retains in-frame clones only, with some absent. Of hundreds of thousands of clones in the sample, about 80% were seen once. The sample taken for sequencing was PBMCs. Every receptor here comes from a man in his late teens or twenties in good health and CMV-seronegative.

This sequence joins TRBV6-5 and TRBJ1-3; no reliable D call. CDR1 and CDR2 from the germline V gene are MNHEY and SVGAGI. This CDR3 is 14 amino acids long. V was clipped by 5 bases and J by 0 bases, with 8 bases between them. The CDR3 DNA follows: TGTGCCAGCAGTCACAGCCTCTCTGGAAACACCATATATTTT. Encoded protein: CASSHSLSGNTIYF.

A few counts support this clone. The chain has TRBV18 and TRBJ2-7; maybe TRBD2 (6 bases). The CDR3 runs 17 residues. V lost 0 bases, J lost 1 base, and 16 bases lay in between. Germline V gene sequence: CDR1 KGHSH, CDR2 LQKENI. The CDR3 protein is CASSPPSSRGISYEQYF. In DNA, the CDR3 is TGTGCCAGCTCACCACCAAGCTCGCGGGGAATATCCTACGAGCAGTACTTC.

The V and J genes are TRBV9 and TRBJ1-2; D is ambiguous. The CDR3 consists of 14 residues. V shed 0 bases and J shed 6 bases, with 12 bases lying between them. Germline V gene lookup returns CDR1 SGDLS and CDR2 YYNGEE. CDR3 residues: CASSVGQMGHGYTF. CDR3 nucleotide sequence: TGTGCCAGCAGCGTAGGACAAATGGGTCATGGCTACACCTTC. Looking up the rest from reference TRBV9 and TRBJ1-2 gives the full variable domain: DSGVTQTPKHLITATGQRVTLRCSPRSGDLSVYWYQQSLDQGLQFLIQYYNGEERAKGNILERFSAQQFPDLHSELNLSSLELGDSALYFCASSVGQMGHGYTFGSGTRLTVV.

V gene TRBV6-1 combines with J gene TRBJ2-5; D call uncertain. The end of the DNA is better explained by TRBJ2-7, so the J call may be wrong. The CDR3 is made up of 14 amino acids. Germline V CDR1 and CDR2: MNHNS, SASEGT. The CDR3 loop reads CASSEAIPSYEQYF. DNA of the CDR3: TGTGCCAGCAGTGAAGCGATACCCTCCTACGAGCAGTACTTC.

The chain has TRBV5-4 and TRBJ2-7; 7 bases are a match to TRBD2. The CDR3 loop spans 15 amino acids. CDR1 SGHNT and CDR2 YYREEE come from the germline V gene (reference sequence). Trimming at V came to 1 base and at J to 2 bases, leaving 6 bases not matched to a gene. DNA of the CDR3: TGTGCCAGCAGCTTGATAAAGCGGGGTACCTACGAGCAGTACTTC. Translating gives CASSLIKRGTYEQYF.

V is TRBV7-2 and J is TRBJ2-7; 9 bases are shared with TRBD1. Germline V lookup: CDR1 SGHTA, CDR2 FQGNSA. The CDR3 spans 16 residues. The trim removed 5 bases at V and 3 bases at J, leaving 11 bases unmatched. CDR3 sequence reads: CASSKGDRERVYEQYF. The DNA for the CDR3 is TGTGCCAGCAGCAAAGGGGACAGGGAGAGGGTCTACGAGCAGTACTTC. Combining the CDR3 with reference TRBV7-2 and TRBJ2-7 gives the whole variable domain GAGVSQSPSNKVTEKGKDVELRCDPISGHTALYWYRQSLGQGLEFLIYFQGNSAPDKSGLPSDRFSAERTGGSVSTLTIQRTQQEDSAVYLCASSKGDRERVYEQYFGPGTRLTVT.

This clone was observed a few times. The chain carries TRBV28 and TRBJ2-6; D may be TRBD1 (5 bases). Germline CDR1 reads MDHEN; CDR2 reads SYDVKM. V lost 6 bases and J lost 1, with 10 bases in between. The CDR3 covers 15 residues. CDR3 residues: CASSLRDSGANVLTF. The CDR3 DNA reads as TGTGCCAGCAGCCTCAGGGATTCTGGGGCCAACGTCCTGACTTTC.

This clone was observed a single time. CDR3 nucleotides: TGCGCCAGCAGCCCTTATGGCAGCGGGAGGATCTACGAGCAGTACTTC. It encodes CASSPYGSGRIYEQYF. V gene TRBV4-1 combines with J gene TRBJ2-7, with 9 nucleotides matching TRBD2. The J segment lost 3 bases and the V segment lost 4 bases, leaving 10 bases of the junction unmatched. The CDR3 spans 16 residues. Germline CDR1 MGHRA, CDR2 YSYEKL.

The chain couples TRBV6-1 to TRBJ2-1; D call uncertain. Per germline, CDR1 MNHNS and CDR2 SASEGT. This CDR3 comprises 14 residues. With 0 bases removed from V and 6 bases from J, the gap between germline ends came to 9 bases. The chain's CDR3 is CASSEAVASNEQFF. The CDR3 nucleotides read TGTGCCAGCAGTGAAGCTGTAGCTTCCAATGAGCAGTTCTTC.

This rearrangement joins TRBV2 to TRBJ2-1; TRBD2 aligns across 12 bases. Germline-derived CDR1 and CDR2 are SNHLY and FYNNEI. CDR3 size: 15 residues. Germline trimming cut 6 bases from V and 3 bases from J; bases unmatched to any gene: 3. The CDR3 loop is CASRETSGSYNEQFF. CDR3 nucleotides: TGTGCCAGCAGGGAGACTAGCGGGAGCTACAATGAGCAGTTCTTC.

This clone was counted a single time. The V and J genes are TRBV6-5 and TRBJ2-5; TRBD2 matches 7 bases. The CDR3 is 14 residues long. V lost 6 bases to trimming and J lost 5 bases; unmatched junction nucleotides: 9. Germline loops: CDR1 MNHEY, CDR2 SVGAGI. CDR3 loop: CASSIGGRIETQYF. In nucleotides, the CDR3 is TGTGCCAGCAGCATTGGCGGGAGAATTGAGACCCAGTACTTC.

The chain has TRBV7-9 and TRBJ2-4, with 8 bases that match TRBD1. Germline lookup yields CDR1 SEHNR and CDR2 FQNEAQ (reference sequence). The V and J ends lost 5 bases and 12 bases, in that order; junction bases with no gene match: 15. The CDR3 has 15 amino acids. CDR3 sequence: CASSKGTGVIYHQYF. In nucleotides, the CDR3 is TGTGCCAGCAGCAAGGGGACAGGTGTAATTTACCATCAGTACTTC. The complete variable domain, with remaining parts taken from reference TRBV7-9 and TRBJ2-4, reads DTGVSQNPRHKITKRGQNVTFRCDPISEHNRLYWYRQTLGQGPEFLTYFQNEAQLEKSRLLSDRFSAERPKGSFSTLEIQRTEQGDSAMYLCASSKGTGVIYHQYFGAGTRLSVL.

This sequence joins TRBV11-1 and TRBJ2-1; 7 positions agree with TRBD2. The CDR3 sequence is 13 residues long. Germline lookup yields CDR1 SGHAT and CDR2 FQDESV (reference sequence). V shed 5 bases, J shed 8 bases, and the junction held 6 bases outside the gene matches. In nucleotides, the CDR3 is TGTGCCAGCAGCCCCCGGGCGGGAGATGAGCAGTTCTTC. Encoded protein: CASSPRAGDEQFF.

V usage is TRBV11-2 and J usage is TRBJ1-5; a weak D match, TRBD1 (5 bases). Germline V gene sequence: CDR1 SGHAT, CDR2 FQNNGV. CDR3 length: 15 amino acids. V lost 1 base and J lost 1, with 8 bases in between. CDR3 DNA: TGTGCCAGCAGCTTAGCGGCAGGGAGCAATCAGCCCCAGCATTTT. This gives the protein CASSLAAGSNQPQHF.

This sequence joins TRBV6-1 and TRBJ2-1; D is perhaps TRBD1 (5 bases). Germline V gene sequence: CDR1 MNHNS, CDR2 SASEGT. CDR3 length equals 12 residues. Trimming pared 3 bases from V and 11 bases from J, leaving 11 bases between. The CDR3 spells CASSDLDSQQFF. DNA for the CDR3: TGTGCCAGCAGTGACCTCGACAGCCAGCAGTTCTTC.

CDR3 sequence (DNA): TGTGCCATCAGAGAAGGGGGGGAGGACTATGGCTACACCTTC. This codes for CAIREGGEDYGYTF. The chain has TRBV10-3 and TRBJ1-2; a weak D match, TRBD1 (6 bases). CDR1 and CDR2 (germline): ENHRY, SYGVKD. There are 14 residues in the CDR3. With 6 bases removed from V and 3 bases from J, the gap between germline ends came to 14 bases.

The rearrangement links TRBV14 to TRBJ2-5, with 10 bases lining up with TRBD1. This CDR3 contains 14 residues. J was trimmed by 5 bases and V by 4 bases; bases with no gene match: 4. Germline V gives CDR1 SGHDN, CDR2 FVKESK. In DNA form, the CDR3 reads TGTGCCAGCAGCCGCGGGACAGGGGAGGAGACCCAGTACTTC. This encodes CASSRGTGEETQYF.

The CDR3 reads CSARGSSGANVLTF. The DNA of the CDR3 is TGCAGCGCTCGAGGAAGCTCTGGGGCCAACGTCCTGACTTTC. This rearrangement joins TRBV29-1 to TRBJ2-6; no clear D. With 7 bases removed from V and 0 bases from J, the gap between germline ends came to 10 bases. Per germline, CDR1 SQVTM and CDR2 ANQGSEA. The CDR3 loop spans 14 amino acids.

The rearrangement links TRBV30 to TRBJ2-5; TRBD1 matches 9 bases. The trim removed 1 base at V and 5 bases at J, leaving 8 bases unmatched. CDR1 is GTSNPN, CDR2 SVGIG, per germline (reference sequence). CDR3 length equals 15 residues. The DNA for the CDR3 is TGTGCCTGGAGTGCTCTGACAGGGGGTTTTGAGACCCAGTACTTC. Amino acids: CAWSALTGGFETQYF.

This clone has only a few counts. The chain combines TRBV7-9 with TRBJ1-2; possible D gene TRBD1, 5 bases. V was pared by 6 bases and J by 0 bases, with 11 bases between. Germline V gene sequence: CDR1 SEHNR, CDR2 FQNEAQ (reference sequence). The CDR3 runs to 14 residues. CDR3 in amino acids: CASRWGDTNYGYTF. The CDR3 DNA is TGTGCCAGCAGGTGGGGGGATACTAACTATGGCTACACCTTC.

This chain links TRBV7-8 with TRBJ2-1; TRBD2 agrees at 9 bases. In germline, CDR1 is SGHVS, CDR2 FQNEAQ. The CDR3 loop spans 15 amino acids. V shed 7 bases, J shed 7 bases, and the junction held 11 bases outside the gene matches. The CDR3 reads CASNNEVAGVNEQFF. The CDR3, as DNA: TGTGCCAGCAACAACGAGGTAGCGGGAGTAAATGAGCAGTTCTTC.

The chain carries TRBV5-4 and TRBJ2-5, with D perhaps matching TRBD2 (5 bases). The germline gives CDR1 SGHNT, CDR2 YYREEE (reference sequence). The CDR3 has 14 residues. V was cut by 4 bases and J by 3 bases, with 13 bases left in between. The chain's CDR3 is CASSPEAREETQYF. The CDR3 DNA reads as TGTGCCAGCAGCCCGGAGGCCCGGGAAGAGACCCAGTACTTC.

This chain joins TRBV5-8 and TRBJ2-5, with D perhaps TRBD1 (7 bases). The V and J ends lost 0 bases and 4 bases respectively, with 13 bases between them. Germline V lookup: CDR1 SGHTS, CDR2 YDEGEE. The CDR3 consists of 15 residues. The CDR3 DNA reads as TGTGCCAGCAGCTTGGCTGGCCAGGGGGGAGAGACCCAGTACTTC. It specifies CASSLAGQGGETQYF.